Below are 21 T cell receptor beta chains sequenced from a single sample in a study of identical twins. TCRdb analysed the 5' RACE reads with MiXCR anew, one entry per CDR3 protein. Here the sample spans 1.5 million to 2 million distinct CDR3 sequences, around 33% being singletons. The sample taken for sequencing was cord blood. The receptor set was obtained from a newborn girl in good health.

This clonotype was detected only a few times. The genes are TRBV4-2 and TRBJ1-4; D not certain. With 4 bases removed from V and 7 bases from J, the gap between germline ends came to 13 bases. CDR3 length equals 14 residues. CDR1 is LGHNA, CDR2 YNFKEQ, per germline. CDR3 region: CASSPLWKGEKLFF. CDR3 coding DNA: TGTGCCAGCAGCCCTTTGTGGAAGGGTGAAAAACTGTTTTTT.

In the case of this clonotype: Compared with germline, one end of the junction differs, possibly owing to a read error. The genes are TRBV19 and TRBJ2-1; D might be TRBD1 (6 bases). CDR1 and CDR2 from the germline V gene are LNHDA and SQIVND (reference sequence). The CDR3 has 13 amino acids. DNA for the CDR3: TGTGCCAGTAGTATTGGGACACTCTACGAGCAGTGCTTC. Translated: CASSIGTLYEQCF.

V and J are TRBV5-8 and TRBJ1-6, with TRBD1 matching 7 bases. The germline gives CDR1 SGHTS, CDR2 YDEGEE. The CDR3 extends over 12 amino acids. The J segment lost 18 bases and the V segment lost 5 bases, leaving 11 bases of the junction unmatched. CDR3 region: CASRLLGGTDHF. In nucleotides, the CDR3 is TGTGCCAGCAGGCTTCTGGGCGGGACAGACCACTTT. Variable domain in full (rest from reference TRBV5-8 and TRBJ1-6): EAGVTQSPTHLIKTRGQQATLRCSPISGHTSVYWYQQALGLGLQFLLWYDEGEERNRGNFPPRFSGRQFPNYSSELNVNALELEDSALYLCASRLLGGTDHFGNGTRLTVT.

Many counts were recorded for this clonotype. The rearrangement joins TRBV28 to TRBJ2-1, with D perhaps matching TRBD1 (5 bases). Germline CDR1 MDHEN, CDR2 SYDVKM. CDR3 length: 15 residues. The V end was cut by 5 bases, the J end by 0 bases, with 11 bases between. The CDR3 region is CASSTTGSSYNEQFF. CDR3 in DNA: TGTGCCAGCAGTACAACAGGAAGCTCCTACAATGAGCAGTTCTTC.

The chain couples TRBV20-1 to TRBJ2-7; 8 bases agree with TRBD2. Germline V gene sequence: CDR1 DFQATT, CDR2 SNEGSKA (reference sequence). The junction had 5 bases not matched to a gene; V was cut back by 5 bases and J by 5 bases. The CDR3 spans 12 residues. The CDR3 DNA reads as TGCAGTGCTGGACTAGCTCCGAACGAGCAGTACTTC. This codes for CSAGLAPNEQYF.

This clonotype was recorded a few times. The genes are TRBV25-1 and TRBJ1-2; D is uncertain. The CDR3 covers 15 residues. CDR1 MGHDK and CDR2 SYGVNS come from the germline V gene. The V and J ends lost 1 base and 0 bases respectively, with 9 bases between them. In DNA form, the CDR3 reads TGTGCCAGCAGTGAATTCGAAGGAGCTAACTATGGCTACACCTTC. Translated, it gives CASSEFEGANYGYTF.

The V and J genes are TRBV6-1 and TRBJ1-1; 7 positions match TRBD1. Germline CDR1 is MNHNS and CDR2 is SASEGT. Trimming cost V 11 bases and J 11 bases; bases outside gene matches: 5. CDR3 size: 9 residues. The CDR3 DNA is TGTGCCGGACAGGATAGGGCTTTCTTT. This codes for CAGQDRAFF.

The chain is built from TRBV19 and TRBJ1-5; 7 positions agree with TRBD1. Germline CDR1 and CDR2: LNHDA and SQIVND (reference sequence). V was clipped by 5 bases and J by 7 bases; unmatched bases: 14. The CDR3 runs 16 residues. CDR3 DNA sequence: TGTGCCAGTAGTGCCCTAGACAGGGCCGGTGGGCAGCCCCAGCATTTT. Translated: CASSALDRAGGQPQHF. Full variable domain (rest looked up from reference TRBV19 and TRBJ1-5): DGGITQSPKYLFRKEGQNVTLSCEQNLNHDAMYWYRQDPGQGLRLIYYSQIVNDFQKGDIAEGYSVSREKKESFPLTVTSAQKNPTAFYLCASSALDRAGGQPQHFGDGTRLSIL.

The chain combines TRBV15 with TRBJ1-5; tentatively, D is TRBD1 (6 bases). The V and J ends lost 0 bases and 4 bases respectively, with 10 bases between them. The V gene's germline CDR1 is LNHNV and CDR2 YYDKDF (reference sequence). This CDR3 is built from 15 residues. CDR3 in amino acids: CATSRDLQGNQPQHF. The CDR3, as DNA: TGTGCCACCAGCAGAGATTTACAGGGTAATCAGCCCCAGCATTTT.

This clonotype was counted at least ten times. The chain recombines TRBV29-1 with TRBJ2-3; 7 bases are a match to TRBD2. Germline values: CDR1 SQVTM, CDR2 ANQGSEA. The CDR3 runs to 13 residues. V lost 6 bases and J lost 1; bases outside the gene matches: 4. CDR3 coding DNA: TGCAGCGTCGAAAGCGGGGGCACAGATACGCAGTATTTT. Protein product: CSVESGGTDTQYF.

The chain recombines TRBV20-1 with TRBJ2-7; 10 nucleotides agree with TRBD1. Trimming cost V 0 bases and J 2 bases; bases outside gene matches: 4. CDR1 DFQATT and CDR2 SNEGSKA come from the germline V gene (reference sequence). The CDR3 consists of 15 residues. The CDR3 DNA sequence: TGCAGTGCTAGAGATCAGGGACAGGGGCCCTACGAGCAGTACTTC. The encoded protein is CSARDQGQGPYEQYF.

The chain links TRBV10-1 to TRBJ2-2; 11 positions agree with TRBD2. The germline V gene encodes CDR1 WNHNN and CDR2 SYGVQD (reference sequence). V lost 8 bases and J lost 8; bases outside the gene matches: 4. This CDR3 is 13 amino acids long. The CDR3 loop reads CASARTSGGELFF. The CDR3 nucleotides read TGCGCCAGCGCCAGGACTAGCGGGGGGGAGCTGTTTTTT.

V is TRBV28 and J is TRBJ2-7, with D possibly TRBD2 on 5 matching bases. Germline CDR1 and CDR2: MDHEN and SYDVKM. Trimming stripped 3 bases from V and 0 bases from J, with 12 bases between. The CDR3 sequence is 15 residues long. The CDR3 loop is CASSFGGERSYEQYF. DNA of the CDR3: TGTGCCAGCAGTTTTGGTGGGGAGCGCTCCTACGAGCAGTACTTC.

This clonotype has only a few counts. The chain carries TRBV6-6 and TRBJ1-4; 10 bases are shared with TRBD1. This CDR3 has 15 amino acids. Germline trimming cut 4 bases from V and 7 bases from J; bases unmatched to any gene: 6. Germline V gene lookup returns CDR1 MNHNY and CDR2 SVGAGI (reference sequence). As DNA, the CDR3 is TGTGCCAGCAGTTCCCGGGACAGGGGTGGTGAAAAACTGTTTTTT. As protein: CASSSRDRGGEKLFF.

This chain links TRBV20-1 with TRBJ2-7, with 10 bases that match TRBD2. The DNA end is a closer match to TRBJ2-5, so the J assignment may be wrong. Per germline, CDR1 DFQATT and CDR2 SNEGSKA (reference sequence). This CDR3 spans 14 amino acids. The CDR3 sequence: CSARGGTSVPTQYF. For the CDR3, the DNA is TGCAGTGCTAGGGGGGGGACTAGCGTCCCGACCCAGTACTTC.

The rearrangement joins TRBV3-1 to TRBJ1-2, with D maybe TRBD1 (6 bases). This CDR3 is 14 amino acids long. Trimming took 3 bases from V and 4 from J, leaving 12 bases between them. Germline V gene sequence: CDR1 LGHDT, CDR2 YNNKEL (reference sequence). The CDR3 region is CASSHEQGFYGYTF. The CDR3 DNA reads as TGTGCCAGCAGCCATGAACAGGGTTTCTATGGCTACACCTTC.

The rearrangement links TRBV6-6 to TRBJ2-1; 7 bases map to TRBD2. CDR3 length: 16 amino acids. Trimming at V came to 8 bases and at J to 0 bases, leaving 10 bases not matched to a gene. Germline CDR1 reads MNHNY; CDR2 reads SVGAGI (reference sequence). CDR3 in amino acids: CASAGVPRSSYNEQFF. The CDR3 region has the DNA TGTGCCAGCGCGGGGGTCCCACGGAGCTCCTACAATGAGCAGTTCTTC.

This clonotype was recorded at least ten times. The chain is built from TRBV4-2 and TRBJ1-2, with 7 bases aligning to TRBD1. In germline, CDR1 is LGHNA, CDR2 YNFKEQ. J was trimmed by 5 bases and V by 0 bases; bases with no gene match: 3. CDR3 length: 14 residues. The DNA of the CDR3 is TGTGCCAGCAGCCAAGAAGACAGGGCTTATGGCTACACCTTC. Protein product: CASSQEDRAYGYTF.

The J gene is TRBJ1-6, the V gene TRBV20-1; D is possibly TRBD1 (5 bases). Trimming took 0 bases from V and 4 from J, leaving 16 bases between them. CDR1 and CDR2 from the germline V gene are DFQATT and SNEGSKA (reference sequence). This CDR3 comprises 17 residues. Here the CDR3 DNA reads TGCAGTGCTAGAGATCACTGGGGGACCGATTATAATTCACCCCTCCACTTT. Its protein is CSARDHWGTDYNSPLHF.

This clonotype was counted once. This rearrangement joins TRBV5-1 to TRBJ2-7; 10 nucleotides match TRBD1. The CDR3 extends over 14 amino acids. V was pared by 7 bases and J by 2 bases, with 6 bases of the junction left unmatched. The V gene's germline CDR1 is SGHRS and CDR2 YFSETQ. The chain's CDR3 is CASGPGQGPYEQYF. CDR3 DNA: TGCGCCAGCGGACCGGGACAGGGGCCCTACGAGCAGTACTTC.

This clonotype came up a few times. J is TRBJ1-5 and V is TRBV28; D unresolved. CDR3 length: 13 residues. Trimming cost V 5 bases and J 7 bases, with 12 bases left between them. Germline V CDR1 and CDR2: MDHEN, SYDVKM. CDR3 coding DNA: TGTGCCAGCAGTCCCCCATTTTTGCAGCCCCAGCATTTT. It encodes CASSPPFLQPQHF.